This TCR beta chain was found in a study of cytomegalovirus exposure and HLA in healthy donors. PCR employed 60 Vbeta and 13 Jbeta primers. TCRdb keeps only in-frame clones here, not all; method: immunoSEQ multiplex PCR. The data show approximately 200,000 clones, 75% to 85% seen once. The CDR3 loop spans 15 amino acids. V was shortened by 4 bases and J by 0 bases, with 10 bases between the two germline ends. The germline V gene has CDR1 LNHNV and CDR2 YYDKDF (reference sequence). Study findings and constraints: Presence/absence analyses rested on an assumption that sequencing depth was roughly uniform across donors. A later analysis found most CMV-associated TCR beta chains apparently HLA-restricted. A link between a missense DCLRE1C variant and TCR beta V- and J-gene trimming emerged from a later analysis.

This clone showed up just a few times. Its matching antigen is unknown. This clonotype was obtained from a girl under 18 in good health and CMV-seropositive. Material: PBMCs. The chain recombines TRBV15 with TRBJ1-5; weak D call: TRBD1 (5 bases). As DNA, the CDR3 is TGTGCCACCAGCAAAGACAGTTATAGCAATCAGCCCCAGCATTTT. This codes for CATSKDSYSNQPQHF.